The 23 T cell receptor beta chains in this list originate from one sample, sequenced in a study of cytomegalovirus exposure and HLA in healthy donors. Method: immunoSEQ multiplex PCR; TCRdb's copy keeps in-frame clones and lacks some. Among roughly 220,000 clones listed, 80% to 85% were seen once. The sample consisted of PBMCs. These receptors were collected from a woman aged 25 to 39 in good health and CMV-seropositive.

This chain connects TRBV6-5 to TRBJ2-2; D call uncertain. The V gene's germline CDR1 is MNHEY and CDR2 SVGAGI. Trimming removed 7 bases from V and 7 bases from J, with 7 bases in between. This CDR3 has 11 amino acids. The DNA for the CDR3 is TGTGCCAGCACCCGTGACGGGGAGCTGTTTTTT. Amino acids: CASTRDGELFF.

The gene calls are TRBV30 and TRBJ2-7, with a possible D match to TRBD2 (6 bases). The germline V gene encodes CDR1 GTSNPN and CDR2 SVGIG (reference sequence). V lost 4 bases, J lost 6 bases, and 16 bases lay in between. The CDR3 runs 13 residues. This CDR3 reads CAWNAGRFGEQYF. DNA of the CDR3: TGTGCCTGGAATGCCGGGAGATTTGGCGAGCAGTACTTC.

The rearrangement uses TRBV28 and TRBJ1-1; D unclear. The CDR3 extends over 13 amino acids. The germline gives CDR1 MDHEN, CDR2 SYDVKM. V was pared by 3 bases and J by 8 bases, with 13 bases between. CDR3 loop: CASSFSFGNEAFF. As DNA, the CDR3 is TGTGCCAGCAGTTTTAGTTTCGGCAACGAAGCTTTCTTT.

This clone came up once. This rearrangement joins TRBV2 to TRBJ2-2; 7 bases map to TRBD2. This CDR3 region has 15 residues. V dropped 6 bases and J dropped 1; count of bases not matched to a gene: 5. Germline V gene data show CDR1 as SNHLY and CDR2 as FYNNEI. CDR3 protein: CASRSGAGNTGELFF. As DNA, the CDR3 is TGTGCCAGCAGAAGCGGGGCCGGGAACACCGGGGAGCTGTTTTTT.

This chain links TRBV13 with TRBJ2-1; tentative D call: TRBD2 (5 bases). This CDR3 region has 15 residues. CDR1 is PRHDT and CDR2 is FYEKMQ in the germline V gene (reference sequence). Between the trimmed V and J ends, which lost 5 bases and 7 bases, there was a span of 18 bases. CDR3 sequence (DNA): TGTGCCAGCAGCCCCGTAGGGAGACGAGAAAATGAGCAGTTCTTC. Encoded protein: CASSPVGRRENEQFF.

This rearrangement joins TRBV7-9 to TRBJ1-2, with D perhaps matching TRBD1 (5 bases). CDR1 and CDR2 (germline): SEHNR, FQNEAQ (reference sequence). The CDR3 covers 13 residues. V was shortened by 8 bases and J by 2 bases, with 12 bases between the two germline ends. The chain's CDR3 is CASVGQDNYGYTF. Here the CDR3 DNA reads TGTGCCAGCGTGGGGCAAGACAACTATGGCTACACCTTC.

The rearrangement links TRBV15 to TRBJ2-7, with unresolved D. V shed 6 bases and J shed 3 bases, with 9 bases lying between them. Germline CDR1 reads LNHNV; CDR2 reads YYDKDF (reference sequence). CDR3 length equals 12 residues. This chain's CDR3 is CATSTRNYEQYF. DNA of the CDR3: TGTGCCACCAGTACCAGAAACTACGAGCAGTACTTC. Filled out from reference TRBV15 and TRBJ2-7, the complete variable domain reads DAMVIQNPRYQVTQFGKPVTLSCSQTLNHNVMYWYQQKSSQAPKLLFHYYDKDFNNEADTPDNFQSRRPNTSFCFLDIRSPGLGDTAMYLCATSTRNYEQYFGPGTRLTVT.

CDR3 coding DNA: TGTGCCAGCAGCTCTCCAGTAGGTCAAGATACGCAGTATTTT. This sequence encodes CASSSPVGQDTQYF. The chain combines TRBV5-5 with TRBJ2-3; D remains unclear. Trimming stripped 3 bases from V and 5 bases from J, with 13 bases between. Germline CDR1 is SGHKS and CDR2 is YYEKEE (reference sequence). This CDR3 region has 14 residues. Using reference TRBV5-5 and TRBJ2-3 for the parts outside the CDR3, the full variable domain is DAGVTQSPTHLIKTRGQQVTLRCSPISGHKSVSWYQQVLGQGPQFIFQYYEKEERGRGNFPDRFSARQFPNYSSELNVNALLLGDSALYLCASSSPVGQDTQYFGPGTRLTVL.

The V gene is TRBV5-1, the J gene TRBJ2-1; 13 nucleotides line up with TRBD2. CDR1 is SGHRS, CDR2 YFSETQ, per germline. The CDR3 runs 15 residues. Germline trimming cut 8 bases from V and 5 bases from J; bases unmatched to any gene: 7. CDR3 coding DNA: TGCGCCAGTTCCGGCGGACTAGCGGGAGACAATGAGCAGTTCTTC. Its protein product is CASSGGLAGDNEQFF.

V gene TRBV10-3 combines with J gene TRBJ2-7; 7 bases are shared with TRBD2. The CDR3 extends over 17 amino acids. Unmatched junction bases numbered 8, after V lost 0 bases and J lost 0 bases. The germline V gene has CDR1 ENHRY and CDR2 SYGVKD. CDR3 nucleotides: TGTGCCATCAGTGAGTCGGCTGCCGGGAGGAGCTCCTACGAGCAGTACTTC. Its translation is CAISESAAGRSSYEQYF.

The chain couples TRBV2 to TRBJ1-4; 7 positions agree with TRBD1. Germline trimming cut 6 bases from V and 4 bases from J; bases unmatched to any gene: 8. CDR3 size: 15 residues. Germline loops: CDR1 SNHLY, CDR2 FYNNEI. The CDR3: CASSPGTVLNEKLFF. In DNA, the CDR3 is TGTGCCAGCAGCCCTGGGACAGTCCTTAATGAAAAACTGTTTTTT.

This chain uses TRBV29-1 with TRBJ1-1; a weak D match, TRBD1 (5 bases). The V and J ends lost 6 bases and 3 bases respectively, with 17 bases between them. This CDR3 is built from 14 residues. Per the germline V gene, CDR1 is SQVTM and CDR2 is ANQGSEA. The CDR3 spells CSVAWRAGDTEAFF. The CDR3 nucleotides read TGCAGCGTCGCCTGGAGGGCGGGGGACACTGAAGCTTTCTTT. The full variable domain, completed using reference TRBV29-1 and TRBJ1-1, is SAVISQKPSRDICQRGTSLTIQCQVDSQVTMMFWYRQQPGQSLTLIATANQGSEATYESGFVIDKFPISRPNLTFSTLTVSNMSPEDSSIYLCSVAWRAGDTEAFFGQGTRLTVV.

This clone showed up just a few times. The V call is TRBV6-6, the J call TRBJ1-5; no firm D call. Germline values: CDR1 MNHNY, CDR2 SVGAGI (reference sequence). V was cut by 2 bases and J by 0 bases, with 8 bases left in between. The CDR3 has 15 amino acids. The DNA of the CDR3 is TGTGCCAGCAGTTACCTCCGGGATAGCAATCAGCCCCAGCATTTT. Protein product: CASSYLRDSNQPQHF.

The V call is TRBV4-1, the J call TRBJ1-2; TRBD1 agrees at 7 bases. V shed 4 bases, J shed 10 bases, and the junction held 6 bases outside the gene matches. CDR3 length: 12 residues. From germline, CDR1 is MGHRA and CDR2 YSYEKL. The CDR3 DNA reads TGCGCCAGCAGCCCAGTTGACAGGGCCTACACCTTC. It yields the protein CASSPVDRAYTF.

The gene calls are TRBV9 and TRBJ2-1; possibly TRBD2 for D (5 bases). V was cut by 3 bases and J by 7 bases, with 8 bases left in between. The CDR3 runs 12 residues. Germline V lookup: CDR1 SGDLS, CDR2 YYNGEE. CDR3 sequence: CASSAGENEQFF. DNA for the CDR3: TGTGCCAGCAGCGCCGGGGAGAATGAGCAGTTCTTC.

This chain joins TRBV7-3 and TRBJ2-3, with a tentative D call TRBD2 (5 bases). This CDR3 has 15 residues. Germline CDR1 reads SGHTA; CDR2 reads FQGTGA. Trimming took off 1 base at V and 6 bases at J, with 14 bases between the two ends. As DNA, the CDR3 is TGTGCCAGCAGCTTAAACTTTCAAACTAGTGATACGCAGTATTTT. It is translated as CASSLNFQTSDTQYF.

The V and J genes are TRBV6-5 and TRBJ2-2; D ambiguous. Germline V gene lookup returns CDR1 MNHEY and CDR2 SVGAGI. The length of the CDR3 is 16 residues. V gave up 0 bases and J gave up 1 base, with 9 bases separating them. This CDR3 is CASSYSFPENTGELFF. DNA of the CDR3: TGTGCCAGCAGTTACTCTTTTCCGGAGAACACCGGGGAGCTGTTTTTT.

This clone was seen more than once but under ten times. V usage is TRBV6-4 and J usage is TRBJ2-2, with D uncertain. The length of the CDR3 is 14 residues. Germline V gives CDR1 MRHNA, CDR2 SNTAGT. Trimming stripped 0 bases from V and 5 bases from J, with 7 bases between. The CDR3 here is CASSDSQETGELFF. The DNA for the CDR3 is TGTGCCAGCAGTGACTCTCAGGAAACCGGGGAGCTGTTTTTT.

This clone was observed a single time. Here the CDR3 DNA reads TGCGCCAGCAGCCATGGACAGGGGGATCAGCCCCAGCATTTT. Its translation: CASSHGQGDQPQHF. The gene calls are TRBV5-1 and TRBJ1-5; TRBD1 aligns across 10 bases. J lost 5 bases, V lost 4 bases, and 3 bases had no gene match. Germline CDR1 SGHRS, CDR2 YFSETQ. There are 14 residues in the CDR3.

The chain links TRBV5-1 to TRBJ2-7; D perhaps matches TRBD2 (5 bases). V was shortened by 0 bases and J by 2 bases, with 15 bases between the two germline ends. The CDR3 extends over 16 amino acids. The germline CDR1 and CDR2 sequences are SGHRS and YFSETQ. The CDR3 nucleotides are TGCGCCAGCAGCTTGGCCCAGACCTCCGGGGCCTACGAGCAGTACTTC. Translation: CASSLAQTSGAYEQYF.

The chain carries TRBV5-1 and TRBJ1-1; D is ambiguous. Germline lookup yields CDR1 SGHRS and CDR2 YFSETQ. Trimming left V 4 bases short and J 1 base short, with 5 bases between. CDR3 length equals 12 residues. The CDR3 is CASSEGNTEAFF. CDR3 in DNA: TGCGCCAGCAGCGAGGGGAACACTGAAGCTTTCTTT.

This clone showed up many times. This CDR3 reads CASTRGASQELFF. The DNA for the CDR3 is TGTGCCAGCACCCGCGGGGCCTCCCAGGAGCTGTTTTTT. The gene calls are TRBV6-1 and TRBJ2-2; D is possibly TRBD2 (6 bases). There are 13 residues in the CDR3. CDR1 is MNHNS, CDR2 SASEGT, per germline. Trimming left V 7 bases short and J 10 bases short, with 16 bases between.

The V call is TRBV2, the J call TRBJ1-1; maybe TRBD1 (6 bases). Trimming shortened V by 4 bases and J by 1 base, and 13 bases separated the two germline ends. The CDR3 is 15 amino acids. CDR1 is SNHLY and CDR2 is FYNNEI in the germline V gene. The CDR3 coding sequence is TGTGCCAGCAGTGGGGACATGAGGGGGAACACTGAAGCTTTCTTT. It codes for CASSGDMRGNTEAFF.